This T cell receptor beta chain stems from a study of blood T cell repertoires in COVID-19. Study-level background: Samples came from the United States, Italy and Spain, spanning acute and convalescent COVID-19.

CDR1 is SGHTS and CDR2 is YDEGEE in the germline V gene. V shed 2 bases and J shed 0 bases, with 3 bases lying between them. This CDR3 region has 13 residues. The protocol was immunoSEQ multiplex PCR, while the TCRdb copy is restricted to in-frame clones and leaves out a portion. The top ten clones hold roughly 2.5% of a sample with under 250,000 clones, about 90% of them seen once. The chain links TRBV5-8 to TRBJ1-3, with D hard to call. This clonotype was sampled from a woman aged 60-75 years with acute or convalescent COVID-19. Sequenced material: peripheral blood. CDR3 sequence (DNA): TGTGCCAGCAGCTTCCGCTCTGGAAACACCATATATTTT. Its protein is CASSFRSGNTIYF. The variable domain in full, completed from reference TRBV5-8 and TRBJ1-3, reads EAGVTQSPTHLIKTRGQQATLRCSPISGHTSVYWYQQALGLGLQFLLWYDEGEERNRGNFPPRFSGRQFPNYSSELNVNALELEDSALYLCASSFRSGNTIYFGEGSWLTVV.